Listed here are 13 T cell receptor beta chains from one sample, sequenced in a study of technical replicates of blood from a few donors. Generated by immunoSEQ multiplex PCR, the TCRdb table keeps only in-frame clones and is missing some. The sample includes about 62,000 clones, roughly nine tenths of them seen just once. Sequencing was performed on PBMCs. All receptors come from a human donor in good health. Some clones in this sample may be carry-over from other donors' samples.

The chain combines TRBV11-3 with TRBJ1-1, with D unresolved. Germline-derived CDR1 and CDR2 are SGHNT and YENEEA. The CDR3 extends over 15 amino acids. V was pared by 6 bases and J by 0 bases, with 14 bases between. The CDR3 protein is CASSGSVSVNTEAFF. The CDR3 DNA is TGTGCCAGCAGTGGGAGTGTCAGCGTGAACACTGAAGCTTTCTTT. The variable domain in full, completed from reference TRBV11-3 and TRBJ1-1, reads EAGVVQSPRYKIIEKKQPVAFWCNPISGHNTLYWYLQNLGQGPELLIRYENEEAVDDSQLPKDRFSAERLKGVDSTLKIQPAELGDSAVYLCASSGSVSVNTEAFFGQGTRLTVV.

The chain has TRBV7-3 and TRBJ2-2; the D gene is possibly TRBD2 (6 bases). CDR3 length: 13 amino acids. V lost 10 bases, J lost 5 bases, and 14 bases lay in between. CDR1 is SGHTA, CDR2 FQGTGA, per germline. CDR3 nucleotide sequence: TGTGCCACCTCCGAGACTAGAACCGGGGAGCTGTTTTTT. Translating it yields CATSETRTGELFF.

This chain joins TRBV2 and TRBJ1-2, with TRBD1 as a possible D gene (5 bases). CDR3 length: 14 residues. Trimming left V 6 bases short and J 7 bases short, with 18 bases between. The germline gives CDR1 SNHLY, CDR2 FYNNEI. The CDR3 spells CASSPGPGDIGYTF. The DNA of the CDR3 is TGTGCCAGCAGCCCGGGACCGGGGGATATTGGCTACACCTTC.

This chain joins TRBV6-5 and TRBJ1-1; D remains ambiguous. V lost 2 bases and J 1 base, leaving 14 bases between the germline ends. The CDR3 contains 16 residues. In germline, CDR1 is MNHEY, CDR2 SVGAGI. For the CDR3, the DNA is TGTGCCAGCAGTTACGGAGCCATAACGGGGAACACTGAAGCTTTCTTT. It translates to CASSYGAITGNTEAFF.

V gene TRBV19 combines with J gene TRBJ1-1; 7 bases are a match to TRBD1. Germline values: CDR1 LNHDA, CDR2 SQIVND (reference sequence). The CDR3 length is 14 residues. Unmatched junction bases numbered 15, after V lost 6 bases and J lost 11 bases. DNA of the CDR3: TGTGCCAGTAGAACCTGGGGGGTGGGACAGTATGCTTTCTTT. Translating gives CASRTWGVGQYAFF.

The chain combines TRBV7-2 with TRBJ2-7; D gene unclear. Germline values: CDR1 SGHTA, CDR2 FQGNSA. Trimming cost V 3 bases and J 2 bases, with 8 bases left between them. The CDR3 is made up of 13 amino acids. The CDR3 sequence is CASSFDKTYEQYF. The CDR3 DNA follows: TGTGCCAGCAGCTTCGACAAAACCTACGAGCAGTACTTC.

CDR3 DNA: TGTGCCAGCAGTGAGAGACAGGGGGCAAATCAGCCCCAGCATTTT. It codes for CASSERQGANQPQHF. The chain joins TRBV2 to TRBJ1-5, with 10 bases fitting TRBD1. V trimming: 3 bases; J trimming: 4 bases; junction bases outside the gene matches: 3. From germline, CDR1 is SNHLY and CDR2 FYNNEI. There are 15 residues in the CDR3. Supplemented by reference TRBV2 and TRBJ1-5, the full variable domain reads EPEVTQTPSHQVTQMGQEVILRCVPISNHLYFYWYRQILGQKVEFLVSFYNNEISEKSEIFDDQFSVERPDGSNFTLKIRSTKLEDSAMYFCASSERQGANQPQHFGDGTRLSIL.

V is TRBV10-3 and J is TRBJ1-6; 9 nucleotides align to TRBD1. The J segment lost 10 bases and the V segment lost 6 bases, leaving 10 bases of the junction unmatched. Germline assignment: CDR1 ENHRY and CDR2 SYGVKD. The CDR3 loop spans 15 amino acids. The CDR3 region has the DNA TGTGCCATCAGCGGAGGGGAGACAGGGGGGTCACCCCTCCACTTT. Translating gives CAISGGETGGSPLHF.

The genes are TRBV7-2 and TRBJ2-7, with TRBD2 matching over 11 bases. Germline CDR1 reads SGHTA; CDR2 reads FQGNSA. The V gene end was trimmed by 5 bases and the J gene end by 5 bases; junction bases not matched to a gene: 17. The length of the CDR3 is 18 residues. In DNA, the CDR3 is TGTGCCAGCAGCGACCGCGCATATTTAGCGGGGGGGTTCGACGAGCAGTACTTC. Translation gives CASSDRAYLAGGFDEQYF. The entire variable domain, with the rest obtained from reference TRBV7-2 and TRBJ2-7, is as follows: GAGVSQSPSNKVTEKGKDVELRCDPISGHTALYWYRQSLGQGLEFLIYFQGNSAPDKSGLPSDRFSAERTGGSVSTLTIQRTQQEDSAVYLCASSDRAYLAGGFDEQYFGPGTRLTVT.

V and J are TRBV18 and TRBJ1-3; unclear D gene. Deletions cut 3 bases from V and 4 bases from J, with 16 bases between. This CDR3 spans 16 amino acids. Germline assignment: CDR1 KGHSH and CDR2 LQKENI. The CDR3 DNA reads TGTGCCAGCTCACCCGACCCTGGAGGATCCGGAAACACCATATATTTT. Its translation is CASSPDPGGSGNTIYF.

The chain has TRBV5-8 and TRBJ2-4; D is unresolved. CDR3 length: 13 residues. Germline assignment: CDR1 SGHTS and CDR2 YDEGEE. V was clipped by 7 bases and J by 1 base, with 9 bases between them. The CDR3 is CASGVRAKNIQYF. For the CDR3, the DNA is TGTGCCAGCGGAGTACGGGCCAAAAACATTCAGTACTTC.

The chain uses TRBV5-3 and TRBJ2-7; tentatively, D is TRBD1 (5 bases). TRBV5-3 is marked as an open reading frame, function uncertain. V shed 2 bases and J shed 3 bases, with 15 bases lying between them. This CDR3 has 15 residues. In nucleotides, the CDR3 is TGTGCCAGAAGCTTCCGAAGGGGCCTCAACTACGAGCAGTACTTC. Translated, it gives CARSFRRGLNYEQYF.

This clone came up once. Other DNA sequences in this specimen translate into the identical CDR3. The V and J genes are TRBV7-7 and TRBJ2-2, with 9 bases fitting TRBD2. Looked up from germline, CDR1 is SSHAT and CDR2 is FNYEAQ (reference sequence). V trimming: 1 base; J trimming: 5 bases; junction bases outside the gene matches: 2. This CDR3 has 15 amino acids. Written as DNA, the CDR3 is TGTGCCAGCAGCTTAGGGCGGGAGGGGACCGGGGAGCTGTTTTTT. This gives the protein CASSLGREGTGELFF.